This TCR beta chain emerged from a study of cytomegalovirus exposure and HLA in healthy donors. The PCR had 60 Vbeta and 13 Jbeta primers. As handled by the study authors: The authors later counted 65 million to 80 million unique TCR beta chains, some 9.9 million of them shared. Repertoires were generated with immunoSEQ multiplex PCR, while TCRdb's copy carries only in-frame clones and drops some. V, J and clone size are taken as reported in that table, and D and trimming were inferred from the DNA itself. This sample's table has approximately 200,000 clones. V was shortened by 0 bases and J by 3 bases, with 13 bases between the two germline ends. CDR3 size: 15 residues. Germline V gives CDR1 SGHRS, CDR2 YFSETQ. Regarding this clone: The antigen is not known.

Study-wide points: In a later analysis, at a false discovery rate of 0.05, about 17,000 TCR beta sequences matched HLA alleles. Later, an analysis found that common viral pathogens appeared to be linked with several of the most significant clusters.

The sequenced sample consisted of PBMCs. The chain combines TRBV5-1 with TRBJ2-7; weak D call: TRBD1 (5 bases). The clonotype originates from a boy between 10 and 17 years old in good health and CMV-seronegative. The CDR3 reads CASSLALQANYEQYF. The CDR3 coding sequence is TGCGCCAGCAGCTTGGCCCTACAGGCCAACTACGAGCAGTACTTC.